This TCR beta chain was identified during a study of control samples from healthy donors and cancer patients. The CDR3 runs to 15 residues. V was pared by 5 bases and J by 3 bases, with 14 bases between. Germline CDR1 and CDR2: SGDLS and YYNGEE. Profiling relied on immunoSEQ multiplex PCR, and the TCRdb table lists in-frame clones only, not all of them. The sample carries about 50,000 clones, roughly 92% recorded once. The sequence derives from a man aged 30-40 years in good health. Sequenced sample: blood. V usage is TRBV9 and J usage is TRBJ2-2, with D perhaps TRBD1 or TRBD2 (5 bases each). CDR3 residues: CASRPGTDYTGELFF. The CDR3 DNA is TGTGCCAGCAGACCCGGGACCGATTACACCGGGGAGCTGTTTTTT.